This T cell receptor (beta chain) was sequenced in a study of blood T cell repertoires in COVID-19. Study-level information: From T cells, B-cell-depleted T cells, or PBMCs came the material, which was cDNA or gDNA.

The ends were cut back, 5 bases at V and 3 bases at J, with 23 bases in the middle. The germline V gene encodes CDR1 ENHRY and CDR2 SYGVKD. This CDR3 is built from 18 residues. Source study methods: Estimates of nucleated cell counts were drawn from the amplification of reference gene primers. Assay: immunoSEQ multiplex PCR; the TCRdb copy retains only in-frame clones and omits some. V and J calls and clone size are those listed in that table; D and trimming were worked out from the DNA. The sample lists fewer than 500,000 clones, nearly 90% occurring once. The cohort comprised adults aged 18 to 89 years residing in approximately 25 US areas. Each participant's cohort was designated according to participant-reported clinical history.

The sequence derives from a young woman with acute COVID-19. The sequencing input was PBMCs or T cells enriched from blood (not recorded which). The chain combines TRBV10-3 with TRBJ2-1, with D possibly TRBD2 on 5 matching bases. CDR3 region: CAISSVAGKEGLYNEQFF. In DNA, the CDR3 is TGTGCCATCAGTAGCGTAGCAGGTAAAGAAGGACTCTACAATGAGCAGTTCTTC.